Listed here are 9 T cell receptor beta chains from one sample, sequenced in a study of T cell responses to AZD1222 COVID-19 vaccine. Assay: immunoSEQ multiplex PCR; the TCRdb copy retains only in-frame clones and omits some. The table shows about 150,000 clones, with about 89% occurring only once. The specimen comprised peripheral blood, sampled on day 0 of AZD1222 vaccination. The receptors here all came from an adult in good health.

The chain is built from TRBV6-1 and TRBJ1-6, with D possibly TRBD1 on 5 matching bases. Trimming took 2 bases from V and 0 from J, leaving 14 bases between them. Germline lookup yields CDR1 MNHNS and CDR2 SASEGT. The CDR3 runs 18 residues. This CDR3 is CASSEFGSTDSYNSPLHF. DNA of the CDR3: TGTGCCAGCAGTGAATTCGGATCGACAGACTCCTATAATTCACCCCTCCACTTT.

The V and J genes are TRBV9 and TRBJ1-2; D is perhaps TRBD1 (6 bases). Trimming took off 3 bases at V and 0 bases at J, with 12 bases between the two ends. CDR1 and CDR2 from the germline V gene are SGDLS and YYNGEE. There are 15 residues in the CDR3. CDR3 loop: CASSAPRDTNYGYTF. Here the CDR3 DNA reads TGTGCCAGCAGCGCTCCCCGGGACACTAACTATGGCTACACCTTC. Full variable domain (remainder filled in from reference TRBV9 and TRBJ1-2): DSGVTQTPKHLITATGQRVTLRCSPRSGDLSVYWYQQSLDQGLQFLIQYYNGEERAKGNILERFSAQQFPDLHSELNLSSLELGDSALYFCASSAPRDTNYGYTFGSGTRLTVV.

The V and J genes are TRBV10-3 and TRBJ2-7; 9 bases agree with TRBD2. With 0 bases clipped from V and 2 bases from J, the junction kept 2 bases outside the gene matches. Germline values: CDR1 ENHRY, CDR2 SYGVKD. CDR3 length: 15 amino acids. The CDR3 DNA follows: TGTGCCATCAGTGAGTCGGTAGCGGGAGCCTACGAGCAGTACTTC. This translates into CAISESVAGAYEQYF.

This chain uses TRBV19 with TRBJ1-5, with a weak D call TRBD1 (5 bases). Germline CDR1 is LNHDA and CDR2 is SQIVND (reference sequence). With 9 bases removed from V and 6 bases from J, the gap between germline ends came to 18 bases. This CDR3 region has 14 residues. The CDR3 DNA reads as TGTGCCAGCAGGGACCGACTTGTGACTCAGCCCCAGCATTTT. Translation: CASRDRLVTQPQHF.

The V and J genes are TRBV7-2 and TRBJ1-2; 7 nucleotides align to TRBD1. This CDR3 region has 14 residues. Per germline, CDR1 SGHTA and CDR2 FQGNSA. The ends lost 2 bases at V and 2 bases at J; junction bases unmatched: 2. The CDR3 bases are TGTGCCAGCAGCTTAAACAGGGGCAACTATGGCTACACCTTC. Translating gives CASSLNRGNYGYTF.

The rearrangement uses TRBV7-2 and TRBJ2-2; TRBD1 agrees at 7 bases. Losses at the gene ends were 6 bases for V and 1 base for J; bases not matched to a gene: 5. In germline, CDR1 is SGHTA, CDR2 FQGNSA. The CDR3 runs 15 residues. In DNA form, the CDR3 reads TGTGCCAGCAGGCCCGGGACAGAGAACACCGGGGAGCTGTTTTTT. Encoded protein: CASRPGTENTGELFF.

The gene calls are TRBV29-1 and TRBJ1-1; the D is unclear. This CDR3 has 13 residues. The germline V and J ends were trimmed by 8 bases and 2 bases, with 15 bases remaining between them. Germline assignment: CDR1 SQVTM and CDR2 ANQGSEA. CDR3 nucleotides: TGCAGCACCCTCGCTAGACCTAACACTGAAGCTTTCTTT. It translates to CSTLARPNTEAFF.

The chain combines TRBV6-6 with TRBJ1-5; D remains unclear. CDR1 is MNHNY and CDR2 is SVGAGI in the germline V gene (reference sequence). The CDR3 contains 12 residues. The ends were cut back, 0 bases at V and 11 bases at J, with 8 bases in the middle. Written as DNA, the CDR3 is TGTGCCAGCAGTTACTCCGGGTCGGCCCAGCATTTT. Protein sequence: CASSYSGSAQHF.

The V call is TRBV9, the J call TRBJ2-7, with D tentatively TRBD1 or TRBD2 (6 bases each). V lost 4 bases, J lost 3 bases, and 32 bases lay in between. The CDR3 extends over 20 amino acids. CDR1 SGDLS and CDR2 YYNGEE come from the germline V gene. The CDR3 loop reads CASSSSRDKEGAGLHYEQYF. CDR3 sequence (DNA): TGTGCCAGCAGCTCATCGCGGGACAAGGAAGGTGCGGGACTCCACTACGAGCAGTACTTC.